This T cell receptor (beta chain) emerged from a study of cytomegalovirus exposure and HLA in healthy donors. Study outcomes and limitations: The listing of about 150 TCR beta chains classed them as cytomegalovirus-associated. Some public TCRs appeared in many individuals, while most sequences were rare.

Method: immunoSEQ multiplex PCR; TCRdb's copy keeps in-frame clones and lacks some. The table includes 150,000 to 200,000 clones, approximately 86% detected once. With respect to this clone: What it recognizes is unknown.

Germline lookup yields CDR1 MDHEN and CDR2 SYDVKM. The CDR3 sequence is 16 residues long. The junction had 9 bases not matched to a gene; V was cut back by 6 bases and J by 4 bases. Sequenced input: PBMCs. The chain carries TRBV28 and TRBJ1-2; 12 nucleotides line up with TRBD1. This sequence was found in a man aged 18 to 29 in good health and CMV-seropositive. The CDR3 DNA sequence: TGTGCCAGCAGCCTCGGGGGGACAGGGGGCCTCTATGGCTACACCTTC. Amino acids: CASSLGGTGGLYGYTF.